A selection of T cell receptor beta chains follows, all from one sample in a study of post-analysis software for immune sequencing data. TCRdb called the PCR reads again in MiXCR, with one record for every CDR3 protein. The sample yields 650,000 to 850,000 distinct CDR3 sequences, 35% to 55% seen once. The sample taken for sequencing was blood. These receptors came from a girl aged 10-17 years with multiple sclerosis. CDR3s include the opening cysteine and the closing phenylalanine or tryptophan. A D gene is named only where the DNA matches it firmly. Expanded clones are given a class, and other clones once, few, many or no size at all.

clone size	V gene	D gene	J gene	CDR3 protein	CDR3 DNA
.	TRBV9	TRBD1	TRBJ1-2	CASSVERDSGYTF	TGTGCCAGCAGCGTAGAAAGGGACAGTGGCTACACCTTC
.	TRBV18	.	TRBJ1-2	CASSPLGGMIISYGYTF	TGTGCCAGCTCACCCCTCGGAGGTATGATAATCAGCTATGGCTACACCTTC
.	TRBV7-6	.	TRBJ2-7	CASSLEASNVGYEQYF	TGTGCCAGCAGCTTAGAGGCTAGCAATGTAGGATACGAGCAGTACTTC
.	TRBV12-3/TRBV12-4	.	TRBJ2-1	CASSSLEQFF	TGTGCCAGCAGTTCCCTGGAGCAGTTCTTC
few	TRBV20-1	.	TRBJ1-2	CSAPAGDYGYTF	TGCAGTGCCCCTGCAGGGGACTATGGCTACACCTTC
.	TRBV19	.	TRBJ2-7	CASSILGGSYEQYF	TGTGCCAGTAGTATTTTGGGGGGCTCCTACGAGCAGTACTTC
.	TRBV7-9	TRBD2	TRBJ2-3	CASSLVGGREDTQYF	TGTGCCAGCAGCTTAGTTGGCGGGAGAGAAGATACGCAGTATTTT
.	TRBV7-3	.	TRBJ2-3	CASSERRTSTDTQYF	TGTGCCAGCAGCGAGCGTCGAACTAGCACAGATACGCAGTATTTT
.	TRBV27	.	TRBJ1-5	CASSFGGAYQPQHF	TGTGCCAGCAGTTTCGGGGGGGCTTATCAGCCCCAGCATTTT
.	TRBV18	TRBD2	TRBJ2-7	CASSAGVGYEQYF	TGTGCCAGCTCAGCGGGAGTTGGCTACGAGCAGTACTTC
.	TRBV20-1	TRBD2	TRBJ2-3	CSARDEEASGTHSTDTQYF	TGCAGTGCTAGAGACGAGGAGGCTAGCGGTACTCATAGCACAGATACGCAGTATTTT
few	TRBV5-1	TRBD1	TRBJ1-1	CASSPKQGVPNTEAFF	TGCGCCAGCAGCCCTAAACAGGGGGTGCCGAACACTGAAGCTTTCTTT
.	TRBV6-5	.	TRBJ2-3	CASAILGGDTQYF	TGTGCCAGCGCAATCTTGGGCGGAGATACGCAGTATTTT
few	TRBV9	TRBD1	TRBJ2-7	CASSVGQFSYEQYF	TGTGCCAGCAGCGTGGGACAGTTCTCCTATGAGCAGTACTTC
once	TRBV13	.	TRBJ2-1	CVSSSRENEQFF	TGTGTCAGCAGCTCCCGGGAGAATGAGCAGTTCTTC
.	TRBV27	.	TRBJ2-3	CASSPWEVPTDTQYF	TGTGCCAGCAGTCCCTGGGAGGTACCCACAGATACGCAGTATTTT
.	TRBV10-3	TRBD1	TRBJ2-7	CAISNDRGVEQYF	TGTGCCATCAGTAACGACAGGGGGGTCGAGCAGTACTTC
few	TRBV7-6	.	TRBJ2-4	CASSLSPRDIQYF	TGTGCCAGCAGCCTTTCCCCCAGGGACATTCAGTACTTC
.	TRBV29-1	TRBD1	TRBJ1-4	CSVEDRGTVSSRPRELFF	TGCAGCGTTGAAGATCGGGGGACAGTCTCCTCCCGGCCGAGGGAACTGTTTTTT
.	TRBV7-9	.	TRBJ1-2	CASSLSSRGAGGYTF	TGTGCCAGCAGCTTAAGCTCACGAGGGGCTGGGGGCTACACCTTC
.	TRBV24-1	TRBD1	TRBJ2-3	CATSDPGTGWDTQYF	TGTGCCACCAGTGATCCAGGGACAGGGTGGGATACGCAGTATTTT
few	TRBV20-1	TRBD2	TRBJ2-1	CSAMGLETSSYNEQFF	TGCAGTGCTATGGGACTAGAGACAAGCTCCTACAATGAGCAGTTCTTC
few	TRBV6-2/TRBV6-3	.	TRBJ2-2	CASRQGNTGELFF	TGTGCCAGCAGGCAGGGGAACACCGGGGAGCTGTTTTTT
.	TRBV3-1	TRBD1	TRBJ1-2	CASSRAINRGQDAYGYTF	TGTGCCAGCAGCCGGGCTATCAACCGGGGACAGGATGCCTATGGCTACACCTTC
few	TRBV12-3/TRBV12-4	.	TRBJ2-5	CASRLDEQGETQYF	TGTGCCAGCAGATTAGACGAGCAAGGCGAGACCCAGTACTTC
.	TRBV9	.	TRBJ2-5	CASSVGTVDWGETQYF	TGTGCCAGCAGCGTAGGTACGGTGGACTGGGGAGAGACCCAGTACTTC
.	TRBV9	TRBD2	TRBJ2-1	CASSEPGLAGLGEQFF	TGTGCCAGCAGCGAACCGGGACTAGCGGGACTGGGTGAGCAGTTCTTC
few	TRBV7-9	TRBD1	TRBJ2-5	CASSRRRGRETQYF	TGTGCCAGCAGCCGCCGCAGGGGGCGTGAGACCCAGTACTTC
.	TRBV20-1	TRBD1	TRBJ1-2	CSARDPPRQGPSYGYTF	TGCAGTGCTAGAGATCCCCCCCGACAGGGGCCATCCTATGGCTACACCTTC
.	TRBV12-3/TRBV12-4	TRBD1	TRBJ1-5	CASSSTGGFNQPQHF	TGTGCCAGCAGCTCTACAGGGGGTTTCAATCAGCCCCAGCATTTT
few	TRBV27	.	TRBJ2-7	CASSPVGRPSSYEQYF	TGTGCCAGCAGCCCCGTGGGCAGGCCAAGCTCCTACGAGCAGTACTTC
.	TRBV27	.	TRBJ1-1	CASSLLGGMAEAFF	TGTGCCAGCAGTTTATTGGGCGGCATGGCTGAAGCTTTCTTT
.	TRBV4-2	.	TRBJ1-4	CASSQDRGRGHFESEKLFF	TGTGCCAGCAGCCAAGATCGGGGCAGGGGACATTTCGAATCGGAAAAACTGTTTTTT
.	TRBV29-1	TRBD2	TRBJ2-1	CSVEPPPAGRNEQFF	TGCAGCGTTGAACCCCCTCCAGCGGGAAGGAATGAGCAGTTCTTC
few	TRBV18	TRBD1	TRBJ2-1	CASSRQGVEQFF	TGTGCCAGCTCACGACAGGGGGTTGAGCAGTTCTTC
few	TRBV25-1	.	TRBJ2-5	CASSLKQETQYF	TGTGCCAGCAGTCTGAAGCAAGAGACCCAGTACTTC
.	TRBV12-3/TRBV12-4	.	TRBJ2-7	CAGSLSWRPYEQYF	TGTGCCGGCAGTTTAAGCTGGCGGCCCTACGAGCAGTACTTC
.	TRBV24-1	.	TRBJ2-5	CATSDPRFMETQYF	TGTGCCACCAGTGACCCTCGGTTTATGGAGACCCAGTACTTC
.	TRBV4-3	TRBD2	TRBJ2-1	CASSQRLAGTSAYNEQFF	TGCGCCAGCAGCCAGCGATTGGCGGGGACTAGCGCCTACAATGAGCAGTTCTTC
.	TRBV7-6	.	TRBJ2-3	CASSLVRRQITSSDTQYF	TGTGCCAGCAGCTTAGTGCGTCGACAGATTACTAGCTCAGATACGCAGTATTTT
once	TRBV5-1	TRBD1	TRBJ1-4	CASSVDRGGSNEKLFF	TGCGCCAGCAGCGTGGACAGGGGAGGGTCTAATGAAAAACTGTTTTTT
.	TRBV19	TRBD1	TRBJ1-1	CASSIGQGHTEAFF	TGTGCCAGTAGTATCGGACAGGGGCACACTGAAGCTTTCTTT
.	TRBV7-6	TRBD2	TRBJ2-7	CATGLAENEQYF	TGTGCCACAGGACTAGCGGAGAACGAGCAGTACTTC
.	TRBV7-2	TRBD1	TRBJ2-5	CASSSPTGEVQETQYF	TGTGCCAGCAGCTCGCCGACAGGGGAGGTACAGGAGACCCAGTACTTC
many	TRBV5-6	.	TRBJ2-7	CASSLEGSYEQYF	TGTGCCAGCAGCTTGGAGGGGAGCTACGAGCAGTACTTC
few	TRBV7-2	TRBD2	TRBJ2-7	CASSLDGGGTSYEQYF	TGTGCCAGCAGCTTAGACGGGGGAGGGACTTCCTACGAGCAGTACTTC
.	TRBV9	.	TRBJ2-1	CASSVEVLAVNNEQFF	TGTGCCAGCAGCGTAGAGGTATTGGCTGTCAACAATGAGCAGTTCTTC
.	TRBV11-3	TRBD2	TRBJ2-7	CASSPASGRSYEQYF	TGTGCCAGCAGCCCCGCTAGCGGGAGGTCCTACGAGCAGTACTTC
few	TRBV27	TRBD2	TRBJ2-1	CASTTLTSGRVPKQFF	TGTGCCAGCACCACCCTGACTAGCGGGAGGGTCCCTAAGCAGTTCTTC
.	TRBV19	.	TRBJ1-2	CASREGGLPYGYTF	TGTGCCAGCAGGGAGGGAGGACTTCCCTATGGCTACACCTTC
few	TRBV5-6	TRBD2	TRBJ2-5	CASSLYLLAEQETQYF	TGTGCCAGCAGCTTGTATCTACTAGCGGAACAGGAGACCCAGTACTTC
few	TRBV13	.	TRBJ2-7	CASSQKNYEQYF	TGTGCCAGCAGCCAAAAGAACTACGAGCAGTACTTC
.	TRBV6-5	TRBD1	TRBJ1-2	CASRNQGARWYGYTF	TGTGCCAGCAGGAATCAGGGGGCGCGTTGGTATGGCTACACCTTC